Each of the 13 T cell receptor beta chains below was sequenced from the same sample in a study of blood T cells in healthy people across ages. A J-beta primer mix and a sample-barcoded 5' primer were used in a second PCR of roughly 7 to 12 cycles. MiXCR, run by TCRdb on the 5' RACE reads, gives a single entry per CDR3 protein. In the table there are 1.5 million or so distinct CDR3 sequences, 42% of which are singletons. Sequencing was done on a sample of blood. These TCRs come from a woman younger than 30 in good health.

This clonotype was counted only a few times. The chain links TRBV24-1 to TRBJ1-4; possibly TRBD1 for D (5 bases). The CDR3 extends over 16 amino acids. CDR1 is KGHDR and CDR2 is SFDVKD in the germline V gene. V was pared by 12 bases and J by 7 bases, with 26 bases between. The CDR3 spells CAASMGGTDPGEKLFF. The CDR3 DNA follows: TGTGCCGCGTCCATGGGGGGAACCGATCCTGGTGAAAAACTGTTTTTT.

V gene TRBV28 combines with J gene TRBJ2-1; possible D gene TRBD1, 7 bases. The J call may be mistaken, given a closer DNA end match to TRBJ2-7. CDR3 length: 15 residues. CDR1 and CDR2 (germline): MDHEN, SYDVKM. The CDR3 bases are TGTGCCAGCAGCTTCCGGGGGACAGCACCTAATGAGCAGTACTTC. Amino acids: CASSFRGTAPNEQYF.

The chain uses TRBV5-1 and TRBJ2-5, with 7 nucleotides matching TRBD1. CDR1 is SGHRS, CDR2 YFSETQ, per germline. The CDR3 sequence is 13 residues long. V trimming: 6 bases; J trimming: 11 bases; junction bases outside the gene matches: 13. CDR3 sequence (DNA): TGCGCCAGCACCGGGACAGCACCTTACGGGCAGTACTTC. Translation gives CASTGTAPYGQYF.

The chain couples TRBV5-1 to TRBJ2-7; D may be TRBD2 (5 bases). Germline V gives CDR1 SGHRS, CDR2 YFSETQ. This CDR3 comprises 16 residues. Between the trimmed V and J ends, which lost 0 bases and 0 bases, there was a span of 13 bases. CDR3 region: CASSLDGGTSSYEQYF. CDR3 coding DNA: TGCGCCAGCAGCTTGGATGGAGGCACCAGCTCCTACGAGCAGTACTTC.

V usage is TRBV6-5 and J usage is TRBJ1-2, with 8 nucleotides matching TRBD1. Germline V CDR1 and CDR2: MNHEY, SVGAGI. The CDR3 consists of 15 residues. V gave up 7 bases and J gave up 6 bases; unmatched junction bases: 13. CDR3 in amino acids: CASTITGGGLHGYTF. Here the CDR3 DNA reads TGTGCCAGCACCATCACAGGGGGAGGTCTTCATGGCTACACCTTC.

The V and J genes are TRBV20-1 and TRBJ2-1; TRBD2 is a possible D gene (6 bases). Germline CDR1 reads DFQATT; CDR2 reads SNEGSKA (reference sequence). V was trimmed by 0 bases and J by 2 bases, leaving 14 bases between them. This CDR3 is built from 16 residues. The DNA for the CDR3 is TGCAGTGCTAGAGATGGAGGGAGGCAAGCCTACAATGAGCAGTTCTTC. Translated, it gives CSARDGGRQAYNEQFF.

The sample holds one count of this clonotype. V gene TRBV5-1 combines with J gene TRBJ1-2; TRBD1 agrees at 7 bases. This CDR3 has 15 residues. V lost 0 bases, J lost 3 bases, and 5 bases stayed unmatched. The germline CDR1 and CDR2 sequences are SGHRS and YFSETQ. The CDR3 DNA sequence: TGCGCCAGCAGCTTGGGACAGGGTTTCGACTATGGCTACACCTTC. Translation gives CASSLGQGFDYGYTF.

This rearrangement joins TRBV7-9 to TRBJ2-2; D may match TRBD1 or TRBD2 (5 bases each). V lost 4 bases and J 5 bases, leaving 26 bases between the germline ends. CDR1 and CDR2 (germline): SEHNR, FQNEAQ (reference sequence). The CDR3 contains 19 residues. In DNA, the CDR3 is TGTGCCAGCAGCTACTCCCCAATGGGGGTTGGCGCGATGACCGGGGAGCTGTTTTTT. Protein product: CASSYSPMGVGAMTGELFF.

This chain connects TRBV7-8 to TRBJ2-7; the D is unclear. This CDR3 has 15 amino acids. Germline V lookup: CDR1 SGHVS, CDR2 FQNEAQ. The V and J ends lost 0 bases and 7 bases respectively, with 16 bases between them. Here the CDR3 DNA reads TGTGCCAGCAGCTTAGCCGGACCCCCTATGAATGAGCAGTACTTC. Its translation is CASSLAGPPMNEQYF.

The chain combines TRBV10-3 with TRBJ2-7, with D maybe TRBD1 (5 bases). CDR1 ENHRY and CDR2 SYGVKD come from the germline V gene. V was clipped by 5 bases and J by 5 bases, with 13 bases between them. The length of the CDR3 is 13 residues. Written as DNA, the CDR3 is TGTGCCATCAGTTTGGGCAGGGATAACGAGCAGTACTTC. Its translation: CAISLGRDNEQYF.

A few counts support this clonotype. The genes are TRBV7-3 and TRBJ1-5; tentative D call: TRBD1 (6 bases). The CDR3 is 18 residues long. V was cut by 3 bases and J by 3 bases, with 21 bases left in between. CDR1 is SGHTA, CDR2 FQGTGA, per germline. The CDR3 here is CASSFPWQGPSLNQPQHF. As DNA, the CDR3 is TGTGCCAGCAGCTTTCCGTGGCAGGGGCCATCCCTCAATCAGCCCCAGCATTTT. Complete variable domain (other parts from reference TRBV7-3 and TRBJ1-5): GAGVSQTPSNKVTEKGKYVELRCDPISGHTALYWYRQSLGQGPEFLIYFQGTGAADDSGLPNDRFFAVRPEGSVSTLKIQRTERGDSAVYLCASSFPWQGPSLNQPQHFGDGTRLSIL.

The chain links TRBV6-6 to TRBJ1-1; 8 bases fit TRBD1. Germline values: CDR1 MNHNY, CDR2 SVGAGI (reference sequence). This CDR3 is 16 amino acids long. After removal of 6 bases from V and 4 bases from J, the junction contained 13 bases not matched to a gene. CDR3 coding DNA: TGTGCCAGCAGCCCCCTCCCAGGGGGCCGGAGCACTGAAGCTTTCTTT. Residues: CASSPLPGGRSTEAFF.

The chain couples TRBV5-1 to TRBJ1-1, with TRBD1 identical over 7 bases. Germline V gives CDR1 SGHRS, CDR2 YFSETQ. The ends lost 5 bases at V and 2 bases at J; junction bases unmatched: 15. CDR3 length: 17 amino acids. The DNA of the CDR3 is TGCGCCAGCAGACGTGCCCTACCCGGGACAGCCAACACTGAAGCTTTCTTT. Residues: CASRRALPGTANTEAFF.